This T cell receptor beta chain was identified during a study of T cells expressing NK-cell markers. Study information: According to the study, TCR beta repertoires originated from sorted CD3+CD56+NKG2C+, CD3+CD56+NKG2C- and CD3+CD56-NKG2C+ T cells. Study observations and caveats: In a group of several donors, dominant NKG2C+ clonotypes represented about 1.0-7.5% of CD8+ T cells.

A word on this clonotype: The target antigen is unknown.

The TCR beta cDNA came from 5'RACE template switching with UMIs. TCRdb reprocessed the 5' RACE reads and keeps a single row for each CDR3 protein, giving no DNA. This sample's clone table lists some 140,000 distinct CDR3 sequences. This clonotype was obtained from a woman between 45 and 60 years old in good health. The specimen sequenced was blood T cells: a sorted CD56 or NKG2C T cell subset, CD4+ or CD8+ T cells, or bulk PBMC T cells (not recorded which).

CDR3 amino acids: CASSPSGGGSARVSYNEQFF. The chain links TRBV9 to TRBJ2-1; TCRdb selects TRBD1, and the lack of DNA leaves this call unchecked. The CDR3 has 20 residues. CDR1 is SGDLS and CDR2 is YYNGEE in the germline V gene.